This T cell receptor beta chain is drawn from a study of STAT5B mutations in CD4+ large granular lymphocyte leukemia. General study results and limits: Without putative leukemic clones, patient CD4-sorted repertoires remained more clonal than healthy CD4+ repertoires.

The repertoire was sequenced with immunoSEQ multiplex PCR; TCRdb's copy has only in-frame clones and lacks some. This sample has approximately 32,000 clones, with roughly 70% found just once. The germline gives CDR1 LNHDA, CDR2 SQIVND (reference sequence). The trim removed 1 base at V and 0 bases at J, leaving 2 bases unmatched. CDR3 length: 16 residues. For this clone: What it binds is not known.

The TCR sequence derives from a human donor in good health. Sequenced: CD4+ T cells from blood buffy coats. This chain uses TRBV19 with TRBJ2-3; 9 bases line up with TRBD2. The CDR3 protein is CASSIGGTSSTDTQYF. The CDR3 DNA follows: TGTGCCAGTAGTATAGGAGGGACTAGCAGCACAGATACGCAGTATTTT.